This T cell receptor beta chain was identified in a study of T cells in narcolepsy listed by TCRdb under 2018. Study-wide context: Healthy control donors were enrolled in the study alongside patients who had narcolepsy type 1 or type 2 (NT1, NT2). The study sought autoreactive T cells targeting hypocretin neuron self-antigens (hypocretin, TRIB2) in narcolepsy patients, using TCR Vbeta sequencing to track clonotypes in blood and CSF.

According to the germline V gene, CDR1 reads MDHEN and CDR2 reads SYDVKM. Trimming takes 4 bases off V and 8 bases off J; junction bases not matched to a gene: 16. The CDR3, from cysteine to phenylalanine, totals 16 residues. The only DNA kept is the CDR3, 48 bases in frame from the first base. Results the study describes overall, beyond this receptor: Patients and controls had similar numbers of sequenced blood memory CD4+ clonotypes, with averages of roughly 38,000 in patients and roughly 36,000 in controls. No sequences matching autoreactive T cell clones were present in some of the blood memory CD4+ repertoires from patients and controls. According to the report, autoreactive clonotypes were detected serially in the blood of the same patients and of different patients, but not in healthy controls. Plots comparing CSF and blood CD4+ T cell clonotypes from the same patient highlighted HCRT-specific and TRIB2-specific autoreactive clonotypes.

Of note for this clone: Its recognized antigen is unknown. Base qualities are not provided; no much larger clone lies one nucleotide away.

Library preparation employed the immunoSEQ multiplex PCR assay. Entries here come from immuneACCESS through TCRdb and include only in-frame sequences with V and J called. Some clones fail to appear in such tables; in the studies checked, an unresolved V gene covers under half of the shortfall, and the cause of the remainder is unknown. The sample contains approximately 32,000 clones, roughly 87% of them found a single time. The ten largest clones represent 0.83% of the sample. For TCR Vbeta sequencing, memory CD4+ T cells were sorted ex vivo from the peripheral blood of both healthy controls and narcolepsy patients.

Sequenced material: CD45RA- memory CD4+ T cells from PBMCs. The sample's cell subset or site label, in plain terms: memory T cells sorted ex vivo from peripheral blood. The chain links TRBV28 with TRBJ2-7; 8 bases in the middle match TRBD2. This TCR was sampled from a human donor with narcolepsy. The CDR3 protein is CASSSLKLAVPTKQYF. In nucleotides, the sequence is TGTGCCAGCAGTTCACTCAAACTAGCGGTTCCCACGAAGCAGTACTTC.